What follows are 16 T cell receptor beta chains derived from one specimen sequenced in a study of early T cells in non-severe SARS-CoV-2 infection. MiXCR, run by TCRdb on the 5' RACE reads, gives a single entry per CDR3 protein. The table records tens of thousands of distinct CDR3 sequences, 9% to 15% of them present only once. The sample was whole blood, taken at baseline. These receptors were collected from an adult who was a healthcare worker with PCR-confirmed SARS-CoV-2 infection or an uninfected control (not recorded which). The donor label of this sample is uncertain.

The CDR3 DNA sequence: TGTGCCAGCAGCTTGGAGACAGGGGGGTCTAGGAATGAGCAGTTCTTC. Translated, it gives CASSLETGGSRNEQFF. This rearrangement joins TRBV7-6 to TRBJ2-1, with 9 bases matching TRBD1. The CDR3 is 16 residues long. CDR1 is SGHVS, CDR2 FNYEAQ, per germline. The J segment lost 7 bases and the V segment lost 3 bases, leaving 10 bases of the junction unmatched.

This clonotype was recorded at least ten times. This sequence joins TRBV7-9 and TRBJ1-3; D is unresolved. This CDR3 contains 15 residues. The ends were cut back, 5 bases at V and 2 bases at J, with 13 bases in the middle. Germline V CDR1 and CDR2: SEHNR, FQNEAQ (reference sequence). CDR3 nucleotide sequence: TGTGCCAGCAGCGCACACTCCCGGGCTGGAAACACCATATATTTT. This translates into CASSAHSRAGNTIYF.

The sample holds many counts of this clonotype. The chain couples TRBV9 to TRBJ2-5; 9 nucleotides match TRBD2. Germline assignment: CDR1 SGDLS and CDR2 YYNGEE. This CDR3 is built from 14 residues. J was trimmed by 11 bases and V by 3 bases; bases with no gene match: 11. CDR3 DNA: TGTGCCAGCAGCGCCTTCGGCGGTAGCGGGGGTCAGTACTTC. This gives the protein CASSAFGGSGGQYF.

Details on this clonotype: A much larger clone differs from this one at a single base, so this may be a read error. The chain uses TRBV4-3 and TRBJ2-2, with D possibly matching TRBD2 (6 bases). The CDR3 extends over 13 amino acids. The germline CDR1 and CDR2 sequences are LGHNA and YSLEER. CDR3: CASRERVGGEPFF. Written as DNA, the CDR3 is TGCGCCAGCCGCGAAAGGGTGGGCGGGGAGCCGTTTTTT.

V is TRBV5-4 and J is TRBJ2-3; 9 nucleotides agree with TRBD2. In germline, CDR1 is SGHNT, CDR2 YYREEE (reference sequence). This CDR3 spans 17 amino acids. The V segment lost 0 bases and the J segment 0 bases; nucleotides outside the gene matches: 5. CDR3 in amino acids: CASSLVLAGASTDTQYF. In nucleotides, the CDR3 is TGTGCCAGCAGCTTGGTGTTAGCGGGGGCGAGCACAGATACGCAGTATTTT.

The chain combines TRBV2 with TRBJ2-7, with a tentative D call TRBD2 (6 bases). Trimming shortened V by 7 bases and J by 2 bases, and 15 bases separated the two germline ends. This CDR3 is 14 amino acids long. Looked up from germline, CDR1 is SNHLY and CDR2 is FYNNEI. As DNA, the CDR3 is TGTGCCAGCAATATTGTGCGCGGGGCCTACGAGCAGTACTTC. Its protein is CASNIVRGAYEQYF. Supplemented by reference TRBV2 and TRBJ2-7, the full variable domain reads EPEVTQTPSHQVTQMGQEVILRCVPISNHLYFYWYRQILGQKVEFLVSFYNNEISEKSEIFDDQFSVERPDGSNFTLKIRSTKLEDSAMYFCASNIVRGAYEQYFGPGTRLTVT.

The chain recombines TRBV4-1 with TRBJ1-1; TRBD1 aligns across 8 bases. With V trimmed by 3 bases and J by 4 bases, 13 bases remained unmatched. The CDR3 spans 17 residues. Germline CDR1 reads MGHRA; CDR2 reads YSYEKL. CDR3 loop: CASSHFRFQGAFTEAFF. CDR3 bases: TGCGCCAGCAGCCATTTTAGGTTCCAGGGGGCTTTCACTGAAGCTTTCTTT.

DNA of the CDR3: TGCAGTGTCCAACAGGGTTCGAACACTGAAGCTTTCTTT. This codes for CSVQQGSNTEAFF. This chain connects TRBV20-1 to TRBJ1-1; D may be TRBD1 (6 bases). V lost 7 bases, J lost 1 base, and 13 bases lay in between. Germline V CDR1 and CDR2: DFQATT, SNEGSKA (reference sequence). This CDR3 is 13 amino acids long.

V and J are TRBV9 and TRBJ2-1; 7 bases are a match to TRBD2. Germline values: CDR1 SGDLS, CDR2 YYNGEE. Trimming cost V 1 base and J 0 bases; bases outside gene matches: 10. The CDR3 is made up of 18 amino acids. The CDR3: CASSVRAGDPSSYNEQFF. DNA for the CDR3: TGTGCCAGCAGCGTAAGGGCGGGGGACCCGAGCTCCTACAATGAGCAGTTCTTC.

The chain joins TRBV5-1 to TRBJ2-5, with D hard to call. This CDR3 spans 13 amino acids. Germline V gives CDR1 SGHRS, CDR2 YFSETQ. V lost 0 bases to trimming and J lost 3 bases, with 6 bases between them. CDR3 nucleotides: TGCGCCAGCAGCTTGGCCAGAGAAGAGACCCAGTACTTC. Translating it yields CASSLAREETQYF.

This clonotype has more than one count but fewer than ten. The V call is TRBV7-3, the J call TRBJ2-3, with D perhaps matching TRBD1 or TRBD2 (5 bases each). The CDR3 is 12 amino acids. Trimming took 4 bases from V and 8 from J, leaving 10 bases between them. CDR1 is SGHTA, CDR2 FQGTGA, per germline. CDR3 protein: CASSSPGSTQYF. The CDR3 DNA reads TGTGCCAGCAGCTCACCAGGGAGTACGCAGTATTTT.

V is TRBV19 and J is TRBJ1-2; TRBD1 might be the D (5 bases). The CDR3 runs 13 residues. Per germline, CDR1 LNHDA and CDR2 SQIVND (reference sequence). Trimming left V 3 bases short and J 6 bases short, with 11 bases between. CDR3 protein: CASSMDTTHGYTF. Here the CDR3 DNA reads TGTGCCAGTAGTATGGACACAACACATGGCTACACCTTC.

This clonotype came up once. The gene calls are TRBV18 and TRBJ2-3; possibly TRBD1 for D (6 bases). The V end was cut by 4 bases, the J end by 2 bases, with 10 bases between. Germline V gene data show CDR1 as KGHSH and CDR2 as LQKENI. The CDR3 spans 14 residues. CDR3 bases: TGTGCCAGCTCACGGGACACCCTCACAGATACGCAGTATTTT. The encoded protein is CASSRDTLTDTQYF.

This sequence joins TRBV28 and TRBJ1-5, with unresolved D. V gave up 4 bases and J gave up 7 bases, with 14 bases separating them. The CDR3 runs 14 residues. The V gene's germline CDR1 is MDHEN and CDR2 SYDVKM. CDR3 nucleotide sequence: TGTGCCAGCAGTTACCGCCGCGGGCACCAGCCCCAGCATTTT. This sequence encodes CASSYRRGHQPQHF.

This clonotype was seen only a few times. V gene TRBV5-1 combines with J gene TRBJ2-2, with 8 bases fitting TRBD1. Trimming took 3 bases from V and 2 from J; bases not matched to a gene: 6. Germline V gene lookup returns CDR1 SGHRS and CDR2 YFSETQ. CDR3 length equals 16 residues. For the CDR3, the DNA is TGCGCCAGCAGCTCGCGGACAGGGACTAACACCGGGGAGCTGTTTTTT. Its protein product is CASSSRTGTNTGELFF.

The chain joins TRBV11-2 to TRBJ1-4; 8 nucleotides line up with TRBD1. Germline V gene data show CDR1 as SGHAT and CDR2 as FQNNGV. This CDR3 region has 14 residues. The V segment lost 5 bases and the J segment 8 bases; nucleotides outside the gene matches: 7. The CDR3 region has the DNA TGTGCCAGCAGCCCAGGACAGGGCGCGGAAAAACTGTTTTTT. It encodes CASSPGQGAEKLFF.